The T cell receptor (beta chain) described here comes from a study of blood T cell repertoires in COVID-19. This clone appeared a single time. Generated by immunoSEQ multiplex PCR, the TCRdb table keeps only in-frame clones and is missing some. The table includes 250,000 to 300,000 clones, 70% to 90% detected once. V shed 0 bases, J shed 12 bases, and the junction held 10 bases outside the gene matches. Germline CDR1 reads SNHLY; CDR2 reads FYNNEI. CDR3 length equals 15 residues. The sequencing input was PBMCs or T cells enriched from blood (not recorded which). The clonotype was recovered from a woman in her fifties or sixties who had recovered from COVID-19. The chain couples TRBV2 to TRBJ2-7; 11 bases agree with TRBD2. DNA of the CDR3: TGTGCCAGCAGTGAAGCGACCGGGACTAGCGGAGGGGGGTACTTC. As protein: CASSEATGTSGGGYF.